The T cell receptor beta chain under discussion was sequenced for a study of cytomegalovirus exposure and HLA in healthy donors. Whole-study results and caveats: Analysis performed later showed TCR beta chains linked to HLA being more clonally expanded than equally common others.

The PCR ran on 60 Vbeta and 13 Jbeta primers. Some clones are missing from TCRdb's copy, which holds only in-frame ones; the method was immunoSEQ multiplex PCR. The sample holds around 170,000 clones, less than 75% seen once. V was trimmed by 2 bases and J by 5 bases, leaving 18 bases between them. The CDR3 totals 16 residues. Germline V gives CDR1 MNHEY, CDR2 SVGAGI. As regards this clone: Its antigen remains unknown.

The V gene is TRBV6-5, the J gene TRBJ2-5, with a tentative D call TRBD1 (5 bases). The receptor was isolated from a girl between 10 and 17 years old in good health and CMV-seronegative. The sequencing input was PBMCs. The CDR3 DNA is TGTGCCAGCAGTTACGGCAGGGCCGCCGGCGCGGAGACCCAGTACTTC. It encodes CASSYGRAAGAETQYF.